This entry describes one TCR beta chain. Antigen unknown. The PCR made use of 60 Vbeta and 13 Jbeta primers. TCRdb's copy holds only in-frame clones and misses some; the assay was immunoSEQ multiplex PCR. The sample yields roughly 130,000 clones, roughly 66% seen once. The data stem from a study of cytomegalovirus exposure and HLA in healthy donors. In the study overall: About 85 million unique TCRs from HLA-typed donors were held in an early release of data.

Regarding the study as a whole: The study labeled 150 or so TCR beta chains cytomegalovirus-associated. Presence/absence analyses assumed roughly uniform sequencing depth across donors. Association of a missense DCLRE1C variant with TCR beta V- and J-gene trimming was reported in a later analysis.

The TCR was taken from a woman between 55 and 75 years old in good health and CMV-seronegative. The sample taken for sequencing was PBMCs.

CDR3 sequence (DNA): TGTGCCAGCAGCTTAGGGGGACTAGCGGGGAGTATATACAATGAGCAGTTCTTC. Its protein is CASSLGGLAGSIYNEQFF. The chain combines TRBV7-8 with TRBJ2-1; 13 bases fit TRBD2. CDR1 and CDR2 (germline): SGHVS, FQNEAQ. V lost 1 base and J lost 4; bases outside the gene matches: 7. The CDR3 runs to 18 residues.